The clone carrying this T cell receptor (beta chain) showed up just once. The antigen remains unidentified. This entry comes from a study of chemoradiotherapy in HPV16-positive cancers. Study at large: Functional T-cell assays on a couple of HPV16-positive patients' cells defined candidate HPV-specific clones and common TCR motifs. Findings and caveats of the study: Candidate HPV-specific clones and E7-related TCR motifs grew in tumor during treatment. For HPV16-positive patients, expanding HPV-responsive T cells associated with longer recurrence-free survival.

The length of the CDR3 is 15 residues. The ends were cut back, 4 bases at V and 3 bases at J, with 15 bases in the middle. Germline V lookup: CDR1 MDHEN, CDR2 SYDVKM. Generated by immunoSEQ multiplex PCR, the TCRdb table keeps only in-frame clones and is missing some. In the table there are 6,200 or so clones, more than 60% of which are singletons. Sequencing used tumor tissue, obtained from a patient who underwent chemoradiotherapy. The chain recombines TRBV28 with TRBJ1-2, with a weak D call TRBD1 (5 bases). The TCR was taken from a human donor with HPV-associated anogenital cancer. The CDR3 loop reads CASSSTTAHYYGYTF. The CDR3, as DNA: TGTGCCAGCAGTTCCACGACAGCCCATTACTATGGCTACACCTTC.